The entry that follows covers one T cell receptor (beta chain) sequence. What it binds is not known. The source of the sample is a study of T-cell memory formation after mild COVID-19. Study-level points and caveats: A balance of CD4 and CD8 characterized clones contracting day 15 to 85, whereas later expanders leaned CD4+.

One entry per CDR3 protein results from TCRdb running MiXCR on the 5' RACE reads. The sample holds 100,000 to 130,000 distinct CDR3 sequences, 15% to 20% seen once. The clonotype comes from a young man who had mild COVID-19 (a few samples of this study predate the infection). Cell type and time point are not known. The sample taken for sequencing was PBMCs or a T cell subset sorted from them (not recorded which).

This CDR3 reads CASSLYSSTDTQYF. The CDR3 DNA is TGTGCCAGCAGCTTATACAGTAGCACAGATACGCAGTATTTT. V usage is TRBV7-3 and J usage is TRBJ2-3; D gene unclear. From germline, CDR1 is SGHTA and CDR2 FQGTGA. This CDR3 spans 14 amino acids. Trimming pared 2 bases from V and 0 bases from J, leaving 6 bases between.